This T cell receptor beta chain comes out of a study of T-cell reconstitution after alpha-beta-depleted transplantation in children. Points from the study as a whole: Several hundred expanded graft clones reportedly were the source of alpha-beta T cells about two months after transplant. It was surviving recipient T cells and thymic progenitors that gave some patients high TCRbeta diversity at day 60. T-cell counts and diversity were attributed mostly to newly produced T cells one year after transplant.

Library preparation (for TCRbeta) was performed with unique molecular identifiers. From the PCR reads, TCRdb called clonotypes with MiXCR, one entry per CDR3 protein. The profile shows around 580,000 distinct CDR3 sequences, around 23% of them singletons. This clonotype was seen many times. The target antigen is unknown. The CDR3 is made up of 15 amino acids. The germline V gene has CDR1 ENHRY and CDR2 SYGVKD. With V trimmed by 7 bases and J by 7 bases, 13 bases remained unmatched. The sample was PBMCs, mostly from graft donor cells, taken 360 days after TCRalphabeta/CD19-depleted stem cell transplant. The receptor was derived from a boy younger than two who had a stem cell transplant for acute myeloid leukemia, so the T cells may come from the graft donor. J is TRBJ1-5 and V is TRBV10-3; TRBD1 matches at 7 bases. CDR3 sequence (DNA): TGTGCCATCAAGAGCGACAGGGAGGATCAGCAGCCCCAGCATTTT. Its protein is CAIKSDREDQQPQHF.